These T cell receptor beta chains were read from a single sample in a study of vaccination effects on CD4 cells after COVID-19. These TCRs are of unknown antigen specificity. Here immunoSEQ multiplex PCR was the method, and the copy in TCRdb shows in-frame clones only, minus some. The sample lists tens of thousands of clones; around 68% were seen once. Sequences were derived from CD4+ T cells from PBMCs cultured with HCoV-NL63 spike peptides, sampled before COVID-19 vaccination. The receptors were gathered from a human donor who received a COVID-19 vaccine. CDR3s include the opening cysteine and the closing phenylalanine or tryptophan.

V gene,J gene,CDR3 protein
TRBV5-1,TRBJ1-4,CASSLGTSMGEKLFF
TRBV5-1,TRBJ2-7,CASSLRGDSYEQYF
TRBV12-3/TRBV12-4,TRBJ2-7,CASSLVGGYEQYF
TRBV18,TRBJ1-1,CASSPAGPWDTEAFF
TRBV19,TRBJ1-5,CASTPRTVTNQPQHF
TRBV5-4,TRBJ1-2,CASSLDRGQDGYTF
TRBV19,TRBJ2-2,CASTDRGRSGELFF
TRBV10-3,TRBJ2-3,CAISASSTDTQYF
TRBV14,TRBJ1-6,CASSHEGYISPLHF
TRBV19,TRBJ1-1,CASMGDRGLWTEAFF
TRBV6-2/TRBV6-3,TRBJ2-1,CASSYWGPGGDNEQFF
TRBV3-1/TRBV3-2,TRBJ1-6,CASSRLPGQGSPLHF
TRBV19,TRBJ1-4,CASKDEKLFF
TRBV19,TRBJ2-1,CASSIGPLEHNEQFF
TRBV4-1,TRBJ2-3,CASSQETGTSGGLRSFTDTQYF
TRBV10-1,TRBJ2-1,CASSEEQGNEQFF
TRBV20-1,TRBJ2-5,CSASPRRQQETQYF
TRBV10-2,TRBJ1-2,CASGGEGYGYTF
TRBV2,TRBJ2-2,CASSEGDYTGELFF
TRBV7-6,TRBJ1-2,CASSPQGGGSRGYGYTF
TRBV12-5,TRBJ1-1,CASGLVRFAEAFF
TRBV5-1,TRBJ1-3,CASSLAPGDSGNTIYF
TRBV5-1,TRBJ2-7,CASSLGQGEVYF
TRBV10-3,TRBJ2-1,CAISKTSGGYNEQFF
TRBV9,TRBJ2-3,CASSVGDGRTTDTQYF
TRBV4-1,TRBJ2-1,CASSQDRDSGLPSYNEQFF
TRBV6-5,TRBJ2-1,CAESARRGGSDEQFF
TRBV12-3/TRBV12-4,TRBJ2-5,CASSGQVETQYF
TRBV19,TRBJ2-7,CASSNGLSYEQYF
TRBV7-8,TRBJ2-5,CASSLAGGRETQYF
TRBV12-3/TRBV12-4,TRBJ1-5,CASARGGNQPQHF
TRBV7-9,TRBJ2-7,CASSPAVTGRSYEQYF
TRBV18,TRBJ2-1,CASSGQGGNEQFF
TRBV7-6,TRBJ1-2,CASSLGQGGNYGYTF
TRBV9,TRBJ2-3,CASSVSPKGGQDTQYF
TRBV9,TRBJ2-3,CASSVGQNTDTQYF
TRBV4-1,TRBJ2-1,CASSHIGLAGGRYNNEQFF
TRBV2,TRBJ1-2,CASSELIGGYTF
TRBV11-3,TRBJ2-1,CASSLASGGYNEQFF
TRBV27,TRBJ1-1,CASSLDRGPSAEAFF
TRBV5-1,TRBJ2-1,CASSLLAGADNEQFF
TRBV27,TRBJ1-2,CASSVAGVGYGYTF
TRBV27,TRBJ2-1,CASSATGTSGMLPYNEQFF
TRBV14,TRBJ2-7,CASSPRLAGYEQYF
TRBV18,TRBJ2-7,CASSPDLGEQYF
TRBV24-1,TRBJ2-1,CATSDAGPFSNEQFF
TRBV30,TRBJ2-7,CAWSWRGGLSREQYF
TRBV27,TRBJ1-5,CASSLSGQKNQPQHF
TRBV10-2,TRBJ2-7,CASSMVGDSYEQYF